What follows describes a single T cell receptor (beta chain). The data were obtained in a study of shared clonotypes between healthy human individuals. V lost 0 bases, J lost 4 bases, and 12 bases lay in between. The CDR3 is made up of 15 amino acids. Per the germline V gene, CDR1 is LNHNV and CDR2 is YYDKDF (reference sequence). Positive CCR7 selection of CD45RO-negative cells yielded the naive CD8 cells, and terminally differentiated effector memory CD45RA+ cells were excluded. Profiling relied on immunoSEQ multiplex PCR, and the TCRdb table lists in-frame clones only, not all of them. This table holds millions of clones, 90% to 95% found once.

The sequence was obtained from a man between 18 and 29 years old in good health. Some clones in this sample may be carry-over from other donors' samples. The source material was naive CD8+ T cells from PBMCs. The rearrangement links TRBV15 to TRBJ2-5; D perhaps matches TRBD2 (5 bases). The CDR3 DNA follows: TGTGCCACCAGCAGAGAGAGAACCCGGGGAGAGACCCAGTACTTC. Protein product: CATSRERTRGETQYF.